The 22 T cell receptor beta chains given below trace back to one sample, sequenced in a study of T cells in Graves' hyperthyroidism and ophthalmopathy. The investigators amplified TCR beta CDR3 regions from RNA transcripts. HTBI primers were employed in a first-round RT-PCR of the TCR CDR3. MiXCR, run by TCRdb on the multiplex PCR reads, gives a single entry per CDR3 protein. Of 400,000 to 500,000 distinct CDR3 sequences listed, 12% to 15% are singletons. The sample comprised blood. The receptor source for this set is a woman younger than 35 with Graves' hyperthyroidism.

This clonotype was seen many times. V and J are TRBV5-8 and TRBJ1-5, with 8 bases that match TRBD1. The CDR3 loop spans 16 amino acids. Germline trimming cut 2 bases from V and 6 bases from J; bases unmatched to any gene: 10. CDR1 is SGHTS, CDR2 YDEGEE, per germline. Here the CDR3 DNA reads TGTGCCAGCAGCTTAAGGACAGGGTGGGGCGGTCAGCCCCAGCATTTT. This codes for CASSLRTGWGGQPQHF.

This rearrangement joins TRBV6-2 or TRBV6-3 to TRBJ2-3, with D maybe TRBD2 (6 bases). The germline V gene encodes CDR1 MNHEY and CDR2 SVGEGT. The CDR3 sequence is 11 residues long. The CDR3 coding sequence is TGTGCAGTGGATAAGGGAGGTACGCAGTATTTT. This gives the protein CAVDKGGTQYF.

This clonotype was detected many times. The genes are TRBV30 and TRBJ1-1; maybe TRBD1 (5 bases). Germline CDR1 GTSNPN, CDR2 SVGIG (reference sequence). The CDR3 runs to 16 residues. V was cut by 0 bases and J by 1 base, with 15 bases left in between. The CDR3 nucleotides are TGTGCCTGGAGTGTTTGGAGGGGACGCAGGAACACTGAAGCTTTCTTT. Translated, it gives CAWSVWRGRRNTEAFF. The full variable domain, completed using reference TRBV30 and TRBJ1-1, is SQTIHQWPATLVQPVGSPLSLECTVEGTSNPNLYWYRQAAGRGLQLLFYSVGIGQISSEVPQNLSASRPQDRQFILSSKKLLLSDSGFYLCAWSVWRGRRNTEAFFGQGTRLTVV.

The rearrangement joins TRBV29-1 to TRBJ1-5; D call uncertain. Trimming removed 5 bases at V and 4 bases at J, with 12 bases between. This CDR3 region has 13 residues. CDR1 is SQVTM, CDR2 ANQGSEA, per germline. The CDR3 here is CSVLVQPNQPQHF. CDR3 bases: TGCAGCGTTCTTGTACAGCCTAATCAGCCCCAGCATTTT.

This clonotype was observed at least ten times. The CDR3, as DNA: TGTGCCAGCAGCCCCAGCTCTAGCGGGAGTTACAATGAGCAGTTCTTC. This encodes CASSPSSSGSYNEQFF. The chain couples TRBV11-2 to TRBJ2-1; TRBD2 matches 10 bases. The germline V gene has CDR1 SGHAT and CDR2 FQNNGV. J lost 4 bases, V lost 5 bases, and 8 bases had no gene match. The CDR3 runs 16 residues.

For this clonotype: A read error may produce the germline difference seen at one junction end. CDR3 in amino acids: CASSPSLQGSTDTQYF. CDR3 bases: TGTGCCAGCAGTCCGTCGCTCCAGGGGAGCACGGATACGCAGTATTTT. The rearrangement links TRBV27 to TRBJ2-3, with D perhaps matching TRBD1 (6 bases). The CDR3 runs to 16 residues. Germline values: CDR1 MNHEY, CDR2 SMNVEV (reference sequence).

This chain joins TRBV18 and TRBJ2-5, with a possible D match to TRBD2 (6 bases). CDR1 and CDR2 from the germline V gene are KGHSH and LQKENI. V was shortened by 5 bases and J by 5 bases, with 12 bases between the two germline ends. The CDR3 has 13 amino acids. The CDR3 DNA reads as TGTGCCAGCTCAAGGAGGGAATCCGAGACCCAGTACTTC. Protein: CASSRRESETQYF.

As concerns this clonotype: At one end, the junction sequence differs from germline, possibly due to a read error. The CDR3 loop reads CAGSKLAGGETQYF. CDR3 sequence (DNA): TGTGCCGGCAGCAAACTAGCGGGAGGAGAGACCCAGTACTTC. V usage is TRBV7-9 and J usage is TRBJ2-5, with TRBD2 matching over 12 bases. Germline lookup yields CDR1 SEHNR and CDR2 FQNEAQ (reference sequence). The CDR3 runs 14 residues.

This clonotype was observed many times. V usage is TRBV27 and J usage is TRBJ2-3; D uncertain. The CDR3 spans 13 residues. Trimming cost V 10 bases and J 2 bases, with 13 bases left between them. The germline gives CDR1 MNHEY, CDR2 SMNVEV (reference sequence). This chain's CDR3 is CATQGSNTDTQYF. As DNA, the CDR3 is TGTGCCACTCAAGGCAGTAACACAGATACGCAGTATTTT.

This clonotype was observed a few times. V usage is TRBV2 and J usage is TRBJ2-2, with D possibly TRBD2 on 5 matching bases. V lost 9 bases to trimming and J lost 4 bases, with 12 bases between them. CDR1 is SNHLY and CDR2 is FYNNEI in the germline V gene. The CDR3 totals 13 residues. The chain's CDR3 is CASRRASTGELFF. Written as DNA, the CDR3 is TGTGCCAGTCGGCGGGCAAGCACCGGGGAGCTGTTTTTT.

The gene calls are TRBV5-6 and TRBJ1-2; D may be TRBD1 (5 bases). V was shortened by 5 bases and J by 3 bases, with 11 bases between the two germline ends. The CDR3 is 13 amino acids. Germline V gene data show CDR1 as SGHDT and CDR2 as YYEEEE. The CDR3 is CASSEPGHYGYTF. Here the CDR3 DNA reads TGTGCCAGCAGTGAGCCGGGGCACTATGGCTACACCTTC.

This clonotype was picked up many times. The chain recombines TRBV20-1 with TRBJ2-1; D not certain. V lost 3 bases and J lost 6, with 18 bases in between. Germline CDR1 DFQATT, CDR2 SNEGSKA (reference sequence). The CDR3 spans 15 residues. The CDR3 loop reads CSARDRTRYPNEQFF. For the CDR3, the DNA is TGCAGTGCTAGGGATCGGACCCGATACCCCAATGAGCAGTTCTTC.

CDR3 bases: TGCAGCGTGACAGGGGGCCGCAATCAGCCCCAGCATTTT. It encodes CSVTGGRNQPQHF. The rearrangement links TRBV29-1 to TRBJ1-5; TRBD1 matches at 10 bases. Germline V gene data show CDR1 as SQVTM and CDR2 as ANQGSEA. CDR3 length: 13 residues. J gave up 2 bases and V 6 bases, and 1 base lay outside the gene matches.

This clonotype has only a few counts. J is TRBJ2-5 and V is TRBV20-1; D gene ambiguous. Looked up from germline, CDR1 is DFQATT and CDR2 is SNEGSKA (reference sequence). Between the trimmed V and J ends, which lost 0 bases and 1 base, there was a span of 12 bases. This CDR3 has 15 residues. The CDR3 spells CSARDLDTAQETQYF. CDR3 nucleotides: TGCAGTGCTAGAGATCTTGATACTGCCCAAGAGACCCAGTACTTC.

There are a few counts of this clonotype. This sequence joins TRBV6-2 or TRBV6-3 and TRBJ1-1; 8 bases are a match to TRBD1. The germline CDR1 and CDR2 sequences are MNHEY and SVGEGT. Germline trimming cut 2 bases from V and 3 bases from J; bases unmatched to any gene: 5. The CDR3 is 15 amino acids. DNA for the CDR3: TGTGCCAGCAGTTACCCAGGGGGCTGGTACACTGAAGCTTTCTTT. Protein sequence: CASSYPGGWYTEAFF.

As to this clonotype: This may stem from a read error, because a much larger clone lies one nucleotide away. CDR3 in DNA: TGTGCCAGCAGTCACAGGGGCATCGGGGAGCTGTTTTTT. As protein: CASSHRGIGELFF. The genes are TRBV3-1 and TRBJ2-2, with TRBD1 identical over 7 bases. Germline V lookup: CDR1 LGHDT, CDR2 YNNKEL (reference sequence). The junction had 5 bases not matched to a gene; V was cut back by 6 bases and J by 7 bases. The CDR3 has 13 amino acids. The full variable domain, with the rest looked up from reference TRBV3-1 and TRBJ2-2, is DTAVSQTPKYLVTQMGNDKSIKCEQNLGHDTMYWYKQDSKKFLKIMFSYNNKELIINETVPNRFSPKSPDKAHLNLHINSLELGDSAVYFCASSHRGIGELFFGEGSRLTVL.

This clonotype was observed a few times. The gene calls are TRBV19 and TRBJ2-2; a possible D gene is TRBD1 (6 bases). The CDR3 has 16 residues. Germline CDR1 is LNHDA and CDR2 is SQIVND (reference sequence). V was trimmed by 3 bases and J by 5 bases, leaving 16 bases between them. DNA for the CDR3: TGTGCCAGTAGTATTACAAGCAGGGGCCGAACCGGGGAGCTGTTTTTT. Translated, it gives CASSITSRGRTGELFF.

There are a few counts of this clonotype. The rearrangement joins TRBV2 to TRBJ2-7; 7 bases are shared with TRBD1. Germline CDR1 reads SNHLY; CDR2 reads FYNNEI. Unmatched junction bases numbered 7, after V lost 8 bases and J lost 3 bases. This CDR3 region has 13 residues. The CDR3 coding sequence is TGTGCCAGCTTCCGGGACAGCCTCTACGAGCAGTACTTC. Its translation is CASFRDSLYEQYF.

This clonotype was detected only a few times. The chain couples TRBV9 to TRBJ2-7; 10 positions match TRBD2. There are 16 residues in the CDR3. The germline CDR1 and CDR2 sequences are SGDLS and YYNGEE. V shed 3 bases, J shed 2 bases, and the junction held 8 bases outside the gene matches. The CDR3 DNA is TGTGCCAGCAGCGCCAGCGGGAGGGCCGACCCCTACGAGCAGTACTTC. Encoded protein: CASSASGRADPYEQYF.

The chain recombines TRBV28 with TRBJ2-2; 9 nucleotides align to TRBD2. Germline CDR1 reads MDHEN; CDR2 reads SYDVKM. The CDR3 has 15 amino acids. V was pared by 8 bases and J by 0 bases, with 4 bases of the junction left unmatched. Here the CDR3 reads CASDLAGSNTGELFF. CDR3 nucleotides: TGTGCCAGCGACCTAGCGGGGTCGAACACCGGGGAGCTGTTTTTT. Full variable domain (outside the CDR3, taken from reference TRBV28 and TRBJ2-2): DVKVTQSSRYLVKRTGEKVFLECVQDMDHENMFWYRQDPGLGLRLIYFSYDVKMKEKGDIPEGYSVSREKKERFSLILESASTNQTSMYLCASDLAGSNTGELFFGEGSRLTVL.

Ten or more counts support this clonotype. V usage is TRBV10-3 and J usage is TRBJ2-7; 7 bases agree with TRBD2. V was pared by 6 bases and J by 0 bases, with 14 bases of the junction left unmatched. Per germline, CDR1 ENHRY and CDR2 SYGVKD. The CDR3 loop spans 17 amino acids. The CDR3 DNA follows: TGTGCCATCAGCGGCAGTGTGTCAGCGGGATCCTCCTACGAGCAGTACTTC. Protein sequence: CAISGSVSAGSSYEQYF.

This clonotype was seen ten or more times. The chain has TRBV6-1 and TRBJ1-3; TRBD1 matches at 8 bases. Looked up from germline, CDR1 is MNHNS and CDR2 is SASEGT. Trimming cost V 2 bases and J 4 bases; bases outside gene matches: 1. The CDR3 consists of 14 residues. CDR3 protein: CASSETGGGNTIYF. The CDR3 bases are TGTGCCAGCAGTGAAACAGGGGGAGGAAACACCATATATTTT.